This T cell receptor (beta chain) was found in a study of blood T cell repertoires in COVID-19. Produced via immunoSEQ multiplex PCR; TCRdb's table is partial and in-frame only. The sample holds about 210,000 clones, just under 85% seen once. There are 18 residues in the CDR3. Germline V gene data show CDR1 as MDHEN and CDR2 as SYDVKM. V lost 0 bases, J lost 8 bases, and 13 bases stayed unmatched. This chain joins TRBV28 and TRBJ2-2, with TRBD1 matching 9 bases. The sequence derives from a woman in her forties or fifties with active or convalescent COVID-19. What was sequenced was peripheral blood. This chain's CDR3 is CASSLWPPGQGIGGELFF. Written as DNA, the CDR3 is TGTGCCAGCAGTTTATGGCCCCCGGGACAGGGTATCGGGGGGGAGCTGTTTTTT. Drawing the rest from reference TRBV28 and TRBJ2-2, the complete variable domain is DVKVTQSSRYLVKRTGEKVFLECVQDMDHENMFWYRQDPGLGLRLIYFSYDVKMKEKGDIPEGYSVSREKKERFSLILESASTNQTSMYLCASSLWPPGQGIGGELFFGEGSRLTVL.